This TCR beta chain was recovered during a study of blood T cells in healthy people across ages. Study-wide points: The donors' CMV status was not determined, possibly confounding changes in expanded clonotypes.

The length of the CDR3 is 15 residues. Trimming pared 0 bases from V and 1 base from J, leaving 12 bases between. Germline loops: CDR1 DFQATT, CDR2 SNEGSKA (reference sequence). With a J-beta primer mix and a sample-barcoded 5' primer, a second PCR ran roughly 6 to 11 cycles. Via MiXCR, TCRdb re-called the 5' RACE reads, giving one row per CDR3 protein. The sample lists roughly 800,000 distinct CDR3 sequences; nearly 60% were seen once. As for this clonotype: Its antigen remains unidentified.

The material sequenced was blood. The chain is built from TRBV20-1 and TRBJ2-5; D unresolved. The origin of this receptor is a man aged 25-45 years in good health. CDR3: CSARDGNSPQETQYF. The CDR3 bases are TGCAGTGCTAGAGATGGGAATTCGCCCCAAGAGACCCAGTACTTC.